The source of this TCR beta chain is a study of T cell changes during pregnancy in multiple sclerosis. TCRdb keeps only in-frame clones here, not all; method: immunoSEQ multiplex PCR. Seen here are more than 95,000 clones, 90% to 95% observed once, and the top ten hold about 0.95%. V shed 2 bases and J shed 4 bases, with 6 bases lying between them. Germline loops: CDR1 MNHEY, CDR2 SVGAGI. The CDR3 is made up of 13 amino acids. This chain uses TRBV6-5 with TRBJ1-5, with D uncertain. The sequenced sample was peripheral blood, obtained after pregnancy. The receptor comes from a female donor with multiple sclerosis, enrolled in a pregnancy study. The CDR3 DNA sequence: TGTGCCAGCAGTTACGGGGAGAATCAGCCCCAGCATTTT. It yields the protein CASSYGENQPQHF.